These 29 T cell receptor beta chains were all obtained from the same sample, sequenced in a study of blood T cell repertoires in COVID-19 (dated by TCRdb to the early 2020s). The library relied on the immunoSEQ multiplex PCR assay. TCRdb limited this immuneACCESS table to in-frame rearrangements with V and J called. A share of clones is missing; checked studies link under half to unresolved V genes, and the rest is unexplained. The sample table holds fewer than 700,000 clones, of which less than 90% were seen once. The ten biggest clones cover 7.8% of the sample. The sample taken for sequencing was peripheral blood. The receptors were gathered from a woman aged 50 to 65 with COVID-19, enrolled during active disease.

The chain joins TRBV28 to TRBJ1-2; TRBD1 matches 8 bases. The V gene end was trimmed by 8 bases and the J gene end by 7 bases; junction bases not matched to a gene: 15. The CDR3 is 15 residues long. Germline V gene lookup returns CDR1 MDHEN and CDR2 SYDVKM. CDR3 protein: CASSLRGRVVGGYTF. CDR3 coding DNA: TGTGCCAGCTCTCTCAGGGGGCGCGTTGTTGGTGGCTACACCTTC.

The chain combines TRBV6-1 with TRBJ1-2; 11 bases fit TRBD1. The trim removed 1 base at V and 2 bases at J, leaving 6 bases unmatched. Germline CDR1 reads MNHNS; CDR2 reads SASEGT. The CDR3 length is 17 residues. In DNA form, the CDR3 reads TGTGCCAGCAGTGAAGGACGAGGACAGGGGGCGAACTATGGCTACACCTTC. Translated, it gives CASSEGRGQGANYGYTF.

This sequence joins TRBV28 and TRBJ1-6; 7 positions match TRBD1. Germline V CDR1 and CDR2: MDHEN, SYDVKM. J lost 9 bases, V lost 6 bases, and 11 bases had no gene match. This CDR3 has 15 amino acids. In DNA, the CDR3 is TGTGCCAGCAGAAAAGGGCACAGGGGCCCTTCACCCCTCCACTTT. Translated: CASRKGHRGPSPLHF.

This clone was seen only once. The chain is built from TRBV5-4 and TRBJ2-3, with 7 bases lining up with TRBD1. This CDR3 spans 15 amino acids. The V gene's germline CDR1 is SGHNT and CDR2 YYREEE (reference sequence). The trim removed 3 bases at V and 0 bases at J, leaving 4 bases unmatched. CDR3 sequence: CASSSRDRSTDTQYF. The CDR3 DNA reads as TGTGCCAGCAGCTCCCGGGACAGAAGCACAGATACGCAGTATTTT.

This chain links TRBV29-1 with TRBJ1-5; D may be TRBD1 (6 bases). The CDR3 spans 13 residues. In germline, CDR1 is SQVTM, CDR2 ANQGSEA. The V and J ends lost 4 bases and 0 bases respectively, with 7 bases between them. The CDR3, as DNA: TGCAGCGTTGGGACAGATAGCAATCAGCCCCAGCATTTT. It is translated as CSVGTDSNQPQHF.

There are a few counts of this clone. V usage is TRBV6-6 and J usage is TRBJ1-5; D is unclear. V was pared by 7 bases and J by 2 bases, with 12 bases between. Germline CDR1 MNHNY, CDR2 SVGAGI (reference sequence). There are 14 residues in the CDR3. The CDR3 DNA reads TGTGCCAGCACCGAAGGAGGAGGCAATCAGCCCCAGCATTTT. Translated: CASTEGGGNQPQHF.

The chain links TRBV5-1 to TRBJ1-1; perhaps TRBD1 as D (5 bases). Trimming cost V 4 bases and J 4 bases, with 17 bases left between them. CDR1 is SGHRS and CDR2 is YFSETQ in the germline V gene. The CDR3 has 15 residues. CDR3 region: CASSIRPEGSTEAFF. CDR3 coding DNA: TGCGCCAGCAGCATCCGACCGGAGGGGAGCACTGAAGCTTTCTTT.

DNA for the CDR3: TGTGCCAGCAGCTCCGGACGAAATAGACTAGCGGGGGGGCGCGAGCAGTACTTC. Translation gives CASSSGRNRLAGGREQYF. This sequence joins TRBV11-2 and TRBJ2-7, with 14 bases that match TRBD2. V shed 4 bases, J shed 6 bases, and the junction held 14 bases outside the gene matches. The V gene's germline CDR1 is SGHAT and CDR2 FQNNGV. The length of the CDR3 is 18 residues.

The J gene is TRBJ2-5, the V gene TRBV12-5; the D gene is possibly TRBD2 (6 bases). The germline gives CDR1 LGHNT, CDR2 FRNRAP. V shed 7 bases and J shed 5 bases, with 20 bases lying between them. CDR3 length equals 15 residues. The CDR3 loop is CASARGTVLQETQYF. The CDR3 nucleotides read TGTGCTAGTGCCCGAGGGACTGTCCTTCAGGAGACCCAGTACTTC.

The chain links TRBV19 to TRBJ1-3, with TRBD1 as a possible D gene (5 bases). Trimming stripped 7 bases from V and 0 bases from J, with 13 bases between. CDR1 and CDR2 from the germline V gene are LNHDA and SQIVND (reference sequence). This CDR3 has 15 amino acids. CDR3 in amino acids: CASTWTTSSGNTIYF. In nucleotides, the CDR3 is TGTGCCAGTACCTGGACAACCAGCTCTGGAAACACCATATATTTT.

This chain links TRBV11-2 with TRBJ2-3; weak D call: TRBD2 (6 bases). The CDR3 contains 12 residues. Trimming left V 5 bases short and J 9 bases short, with 12 bases between. The germline CDR1 and CDR2 sequences are SGHAT and FQNNGV. Here the CDR3 DNA reads TGTGCCAGCAGCCGGGGGTCGGGGACGCAGTATTTT. This gives the protein CASSRGSGTQYF.

The chain uses TRBV6-1 and TRBJ1-2; TRBD1 might be the D (5 bases). The CDR3 sequence is 14 residues long. Trimming took off 2 bases at V and 8 bases at J, with 15 bases between the two ends. The germline V gene encodes CDR1 MNHNS and CDR2 SASEGT. CDR3: CASSERGVKGGYTF. CDR3 nucleotides: TGTGCCAGCAGTGAACGGGGGGTCAAGGGCGGCTACACCTTC.

The chain uses TRBV11-3 and TRBJ2-2; the match to TRBD1 covers 7 bases. Germline CDR1 is SGHNT and CDR2 is YENEEA. Trimming removed 0 bases from V and 0 bases from J; junction bases left unmatched: 4. The CDR3 sequence is 17 residues long. In DNA form, the CDR3 reads TGTGCCAGCAGCTTAGATCTCCAGGGGGCGAACACCGGGGAGCTGTTTTTT. Translation gives CASSLDLQGANTGELFF.

V and J are TRBV4-1 and TRBJ1-2; 12 nucleotides align to TRBD1. The CDR3 is 15 residues long. The V gene's germline CDR1 is MGHRA and CDR2 YSYEKL. V was clipped by 0 bases and J by 8 bases; unmatched bases: 4. The CDR3 DNA sequence: TGCGCCAGCAGCCAAGATGGGACAGGGGGCGACGGCTACACCTTC. Residues: CASSQDGTGGDGYTF.

The rearrangement links TRBV12-3 or TRBV12-4 to TRBJ1-5; D call uncertain. The germline V and J ends were trimmed by 7 bases and 2 bases, with 6 bases remaining between them. The CDR3 sequence is 12 residues long. CDR3 in amino acids: CASNLGNQPQHF. The CDR3 bases are TGTGCCAGCAACTTGGGCAATCAGCCCCAGCATTTT.

The table lists this clone with a few counts. This chain connects TRBV9 to TRBJ2-7; TRBD2 might be the D (6 bases). This CDR3 comprises 13 residues. V was trimmed by 3 bases and J by 3 bases, leaving 10 bases between them. Germline V gene sequence: CDR1 SGDLS, CDR2 YYNGEE. In DNA form, the CDR3 reads TGTGCCAGCAGCGCCATGGGGGGCTACGAGCAGTACTTC. It yields the protein CASSAMGGYEQYF.

The chain recombines TRBV10-1 with TRBJ2-3; D possibly corresponds to TRBD2 (6 bases). CDR1 is WNHNN and CDR2 is SYGVQD in the germline V gene (reference sequence). The CDR3 loop spans 14 amino acids. V shed 11 bases and J shed 0 bases, with 15 bases lying between them. The CDR3 coding sequence is TGCGCCCCCCGCAGTCTAGCGAGCACAGATACGCAGTATTTT. This codes for CAPRSLASTDTQYF.

The chain combines TRBV9 with TRBJ1-2, with TRBD1 as a possible D gene (6 bases). Germline V gene sequence: CDR1 SGDLS, CDR2 YYNGEE. The CDR3 consists of 12 residues. V dropped 5 bases and J dropped 8 bases, with 13 bases sitting between them. CDR3 residues: CASSPAGGGYTF. As DNA, the CDR3 is TGTGCCAGCAGTCCAGCGGGGGGCGGCTACACCTTC.

J is TRBJ1-3 and V is TRBV4-1; D gene uncertain. V was cut by 3 bases and J by 0 bases, with 12 bases left in between. Looked up from germline, CDR1 is MGHRA and CDR2 is YSYEKL. The CDR3 consists of 16 residues. The CDR3 DNA reads as TGCGCCAGCAGCCAGAGCGTCGCCAGCTCTGGAAACACCATATATTTT. It is translated as CASSQSVASSGNTIYF.

This chain links TRBV6-5 with TRBJ1-1; possible D gene TRBD1, 5 bases. Trimming cost V 3 bases and J 5 bases, with 16 bases left between them. In germline, CDR1 is MNHEY, CDR2 SVGAGI. The CDR3 is 15 residues long. CDR3: CASSYQGTSTTEAFF. For the CDR3, the DNA is TGTGCCAGCAGTTATCAGGGAACGTCTACGACTGAAGCTTTCTTT.

The rearrangement joins TRBV10-3 to TRBJ1-2; no clear D gene. There are 14 residues in the CDR3. Germline CDR1 is ENHRY and CDR2 is SYGVKD. V lost 0 bases and J lost 4, with 9 bases in between. The CDR3 DNA is TGTGCCATCAGTGAGTCGAGGGAGAGCTATGGCTACACCTTC. Its translation: CAISESRESYGYTF.

The chain has TRBV28 and TRBJ2-3; D is possibly TRBD2 (7 bases). This CDR3 contains 16 residues. Trimming took 6 bases from V and 4 from J, leaving 20 bases between them. Per germline, CDR1 MDHEN and CDR2 SYDVKM. The CDR3 loop is CASRGGDFPDADTQYF. The DNA of the CDR3 is TGTGCCAGCAGAGGGGGGGACTTCCCTGACGCAGATACGCAGTATTTT.

The genes are TRBV29-1 and TRBJ2-1; tentatively, D is TRBD2 (7 bases). The V end lost 5 bases, the J end lost 2 bases, and 13 bases lay between the germline ends. CDR1 and CDR2 from the germline V gene are SQVTM and ANQGSEA. The CDR3 consists of 14 residues. Written as DNA, the CDR3 is TGCAGCGTTAGGGGGAGGGCTGCCTACAATGAGCAGTTCTTC. It specifies CSVRGRAAYNEQFF.

The chain has TRBV27 and TRBJ1-5; D is unresolved. The V gene lost 8 bases and the J gene lost 0 bases, with 11 bases spanning the gap. From germline, CDR1 is MNHEY and CDR2 SMNVEV (reference sequence). CDR3 length: 14 residues. CDR3 bases: TGTGCCAGCCGGGCGGGGTATAGCAATCAGCCCCAGCATTTT. Translation gives CASRAGYSNQPQHF.

The chain has TRBV24-1 and TRBJ1-3, with 8 positions matching TRBD1. The CDR3 extends over 13 amino acids. V was pared by 12 bases and J by 0 bases, with 3 bases of the junction left unmatched. In germline, CDR1 is KGHDR, CDR2 SFDVKD. The CDR3 DNA is TGTGCCTCAGACAGGGGCTCTGGAAACACCATATATTTT. It translates to CASDRGSGNTIYF.

The rearrangement uses TRBV7-9 and TRBJ2-7, with TRBD2 matching over 7 bases. The CDR3 consists of 16 residues. In germline, CDR1 is SEHNR, CDR2 FQNEAQ (reference sequence). The ends lost 6 bases at V and 0 bases at J; junction bases unmatched: 11. The CDR3 region is CASRPPGREGSYEQYF. As DNA, the CDR3 is TGTGCCAGCAGACCCCCGGGGAGGGAAGGCTCCTACGAGCAGTACTTC.

V and J are TRBV2 and TRBJ1-2; D is possibly TRBD1 (5 bases). Trimming took off 0 bases at V and 5 bases at J, with 10 bases between the two ends. The CDR3 extends over 14 amino acids. Germline V gives CDR1 SNHLY, CDR2 FYNNEI. The CDR3 region has the DNA TGTGCCAGCAGTGAAGCAGGCAGGGTATATGGCTACACCTTC. It yields the protein CASSEAGRVYGYTF.

The chain is built from TRBV7-9 and TRBJ1-2; D is unclear. This CDR3 comprises 11 residues. Germline V CDR1 and CDR2: SEHNR, FQNEAQ (reference sequence). V was pared by 6 bases and J by 8 bases, with 10 bases between. CDR3 DNA sequence: TGTGCCAGCAGTCTAAGAGGAGGCTACACCTTC. This sequence encodes CASSLRGGYTF.

The gene calls are TRBV11-2 and TRBJ1-2, with 7 bases identical to TRBD1. The CDR3 loop spans 13 amino acids. Germline V gene lookup returns CDR1 SGHAT and CDR2 FQNNGV. The trim removed 3 bases at V and 7 bases at J, leaving 5 bases unmatched. The CDR3 loop is CASSFDRAGGYTF. The CDR3 DNA is TGTGCCAGCAGCTTCGACAGGGCGGGTGGCTACACCTTC.